The 13 T cell receptor beta chains in this list originate from one sample, sequenced in a study of T-cell reconstitution after alpha-beta-depleted transplantation in children (dated by TCRdb to about 2016). The treatment or condition label on this specimen signifies: allogeneic hematopoietic cell transplantation with graft depleted of TCRalphabeta T cells and CD19 B cells. Preparation of the library involved PCR. Sequencing used an Illumina HiSeq 2500. Molecular barcoding was employed in the preparation of TCR libraries, with unique molecular identifiers being used to normalize TCRbeta repertoire quantification. TCRdb reworked the public reads: Q25 trimming with fastp, MiXCR clone assembly, productive beta chains retained. Rows matching on CDR3 protein sequence are summarized as one entry with the most common DNA and genes. A total of 240,000 or so distinct CDR3 sequences appear in this sample, around 8% of them only once. The ten most abundant clones make up just under 6.5% of the sample.

The sample here was PBMCs, mostly from graft donor cells, taken 180 days after TCRalphabeta/CD19-depleted stem cell transplant. Every receptor here comes from a male patient younger than 18 who had a stem cell transplant for acute lymphoblastic leukemia, so the T cells may come from the graft donor.

At least ten counts were recorded for this clonotype. The chain links TRBV12-3 or TRBV12-4 to TRBJ1-1; D remains ambiguous. V lost 6 bases and J 6 bases, leaving 11 bases between the germline ends. The CDR3 is 12 residues long. Here the CDR3 reads CASSPVGSEAFF. The CDR3 nucleotides read TGTGCCAGCAGCCCCGTGGGATCTGAAGCTTTCTTT.

This clonotype showed up many times. The CDR3 nucleotides are TGCGCCAGCAGCCAAGAACCCGGGACAGGGATGTACGAGCAGTACTTC. Translation gives CASSQEPGTGMYEQYF. V gene TRBV4-3 combines with J gene TRBJ2-7; 9 nucleotides align to TRBD1. V shed 0 bases, J shed 4 bases, and the junction held 7 bases outside the gene matches. This CDR3 spans 16 amino acids. The germline V gene has CDR1 LGHNA and CDR2 YSLEER.

Many counts were recorded for this clonotype. V is TRBV6-1 and J is TRBJ2-7; 8 positions agree with TRBD1. CDR1 and CDR2 from the germline V gene are MNHNS and SASEGT. The CDR3 runs 14 residues. The V and J ends lost 8 bases and 5 bases, in that order; junction bases with no gene match: 11. The CDR3 region has the DNA TGTGCCAGCGCCCGACAGGGGCTCGAGAACGAGCAGTACTTC. Amino acids: CASARQGLENEQYF.

This clonotype occurred a few times. The rearrangement uses TRBV12-3 or TRBV12-4 and TRBJ2-7; D is undetermined. The CDR3 sequence is 13 residues long. V dropped 5 bases and J dropped 0 bases, with 8 bases sitting between them. DNA of the CDR3: TGTGCCAGCAGTCGCATAAGCTCCTACGAGCAGTACTTC. It translates to CASSRISSYEQYF.

This clonotype was counted ten times or more. V and J are TRBV12-3 or TRBV12-4 and TRBJ2-7; 10 nucleotides agree with TRBD2. The CDR3 consists of 14 residues. V lost 6 bases to trimming and J lost 11 bases; unmatched junction nucleotides: 13. The CDR3 reads CASSLSGRVHREYF. The DNA for the CDR3 is TGTGCCAGCAGCTTAAGCGGGAGGGTCCATCGGGAGTACTTC.

In this sample, this clonotype turned up a few times. The rearrangement joins TRBV20-1 to TRBJ2-3; 7 bases match TRBD1. Germline loops: CDR1 DFQATT, CDR2 SNEGSKA (reference sequence). The CDR3 length is 13 residues. CDR3 protein: CSADRDVTDTQYF. For the CDR3, the DNA is TGCAGCGCCGACAGGGATGTCACAGATACGCAGTATTTT.

At least ten counts were recorded for this clonotype. This chain links TRBV9 with TRBJ2-2; the D gene is possibly TRBD1 (5 bases). This CDR3 region has 12 residues. CDR1 SGDLS and CDR2 YYNGEE come from the germline V gene. V gave up 3 bases and J gave up 7 bases, with 7 bases separating them. Here the CDR3 reads CASSGGLGELFF. Here the CDR3 DNA reads TGTGCCAGCAGCGGGGGCCTCGGGGAGCTGTTTTTT.

With respect to this clonotype: A read error is possible here, since a much larger clone lies one base away. This chain links TRBV9 with TRBJ2-7; 8 bases are a match to TRBD1. This CDR3 has 15 amino acids. CDR1 is SGDLS and CDR2 is YYNGEE in the germline V gene. Germline trimming cut 0 bases from V and 7 bases from J; bases unmatched to any gene: 9. The CDR3 DNA reads as TGTGCCAGCAGCGTAGGGTCCAGGGGGCCGTGGGAGCAGTACTTC. This encodes CASSVGSRGPWEQYF.

This clonotype has just a few counts. Mismatch with germline at one junction end may stem from a read error. The rearrangement joins TRBV20-1 to TRBJ1-1; D might be TRBD1 (6 bases). CDR3 length: 16 amino acids. Germline CDR1 is DFQATT and CDR2 is SNEGSKA (reference sequence). The CDR3 protein is CCARVPRGAVSTEAFF. CDR3 DNA: TGCTGTGCTAGAGTCCCTCGGGGGGCGGTGAGCACTGAAGCTTTCTTT.

On this clonotype itself: A much larger clone differs by one base, so this may be a read error. The CDR3 coding sequence is TGTGCCATCAGTCTACTAGGACTAGCGGGAGGGCTTGACGGGTTCGAGCAGTACTTC. Amino acid sequence: CAISLLGLAGGLDGFEQYF. The chain is built from TRBV2 and TRBJ2-7, with 15 bases lining up with TRBD2. The CDR3 runs 19 residues. Germline V gene data show CDR1 as SNHLY and CDR2 as FYNNEI.

This clonotype has ten or more counts. The chain carries TRBV12-3 or TRBV12-4 and TRBJ2-2; TRBD2 matches 7 bases. The CDR3 is made up of 14 amino acids. With V trimmed by 5 bases and J by 4 bases, 4 bases remained unmatched. The CDR3 here is CASSEGGGTGELFF. CDR3 coding DNA: TGTGCCAGCAGTGAGGGCGGGGGCACCGGGGAGCTGTTTTTT.

This clonotype was counted ten times or more. The genes are TRBV29-1 and TRBJ2-7; 10 bases are a match to TRBD1. Losses at the gene ends were 6 bases for V and 6 bases for J; bases not matched to a gene: 8. Germline CDR1 reads SQVTM; CDR2 reads ANQGSEA. This CDR3 is 13 amino acids long. This CDR3 is CSVARDRGGEQYF. In nucleotides, the CDR3 is TGCAGCGTCGCACGGGACAGGGGAGGCGAGCAGTACTTC.

This clonotype has just a few counts. The J gene is TRBJ1-3, the V gene TRBV20-1; D is perhaps TRBD1 (6 bases). The CDR3 is made up of 15 amino acids. Germline CDR1 DFQATT, CDR2 SNEGSKA (reference sequence). Trimming pared 0 bases from V and 3 bases from J, leaving 12 bases between. The CDR3 loop reads CSARDIARGGNTIYF. CDR3 nucleotide sequence: TGCAGTGCTAGAGATATCGCCAGGGGTGGAAACACCATATATTTT.